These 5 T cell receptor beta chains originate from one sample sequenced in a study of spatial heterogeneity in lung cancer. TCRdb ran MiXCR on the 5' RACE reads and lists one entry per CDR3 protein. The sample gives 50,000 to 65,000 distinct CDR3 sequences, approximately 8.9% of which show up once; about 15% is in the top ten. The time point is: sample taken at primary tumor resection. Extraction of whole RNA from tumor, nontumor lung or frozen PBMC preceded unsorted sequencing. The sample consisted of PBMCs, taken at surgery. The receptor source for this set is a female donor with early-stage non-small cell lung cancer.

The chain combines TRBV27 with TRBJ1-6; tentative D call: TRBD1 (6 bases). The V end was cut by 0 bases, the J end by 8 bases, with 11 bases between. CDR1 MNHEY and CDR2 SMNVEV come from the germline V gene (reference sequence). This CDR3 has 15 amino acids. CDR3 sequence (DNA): TGTGCCAGCAGTTTATCGTCAGGGGTGGATTCACCCCTCCACTTT. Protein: CASSLSSGVDSPLHF.

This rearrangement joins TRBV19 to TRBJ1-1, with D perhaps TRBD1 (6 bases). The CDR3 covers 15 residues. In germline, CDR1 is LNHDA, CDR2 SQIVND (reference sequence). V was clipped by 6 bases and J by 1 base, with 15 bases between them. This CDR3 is CASSLSTTGNTEAFF. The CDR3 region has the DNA TGTGCCAGTAGCCTTTCCACGACAGGGAACACTGAAGCTTTCTTT. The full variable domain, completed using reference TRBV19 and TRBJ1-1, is DGGITQSPKYLFRKEGQNVTLSCEQNLNHDAMYWYRQDPGQGLRLIYYSQIVNDFQKGDIAEGYSVSREKKESFPLTVTSAQKNPTAFYLCASSLSTTGNTEAFFGQGTRLTVV.

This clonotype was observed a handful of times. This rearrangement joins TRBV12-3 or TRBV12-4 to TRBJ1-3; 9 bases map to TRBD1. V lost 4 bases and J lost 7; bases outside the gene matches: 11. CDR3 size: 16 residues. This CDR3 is CASSYAGTGRSNTIYF. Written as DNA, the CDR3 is TGTGCCAGCAGTTACGCCGGGACAGGGAGGTCCAACACCATATATTTT.

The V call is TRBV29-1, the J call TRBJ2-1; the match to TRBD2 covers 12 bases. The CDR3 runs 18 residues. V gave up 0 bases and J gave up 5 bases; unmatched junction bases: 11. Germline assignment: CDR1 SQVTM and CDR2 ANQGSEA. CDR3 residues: CSVEDPASGRALDNEQFF. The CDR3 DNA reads TGCAGCGTTGAAGATCCGGCTAGCGGGAGGGCCCTCGACAATGAGCAGTTCTTC.

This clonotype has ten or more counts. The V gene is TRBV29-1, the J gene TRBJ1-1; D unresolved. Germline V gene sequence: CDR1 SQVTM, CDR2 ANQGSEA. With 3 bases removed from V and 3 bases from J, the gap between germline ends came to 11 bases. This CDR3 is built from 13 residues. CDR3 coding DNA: TGCAGCGTTGAGGTATCGAGGGACACTGAAGCTTTCTTT. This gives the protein CSVEVSRDTEAFF.